These 26 T cell receptor beta chains originate from one sample sequenced in a study of spatial heterogeneity in lung cancer. Findings and limits, study-wide: Tracking of tumor mutation counts was seen in expanded intratumoral alpha and beta TCR counts.

Time point: sample taken at primary tumor resection. These receptors lack a known antigen. MiXCR was run by TCRdb on the 5' RACE reads, yielding one entry per CDR3 protein. The table records fewer than 6,000 distinct CDR3 sequences, around a quarter of them present only once. The sample here was lung tumor tissue, taken at surgery. The receptors originated from a male donor with early-stage non-small cell lung cancer.

In this sample, this clonotype is medium-sized. The V call is TRBV24-1, the J call TRBJ1-5, with D possibly matching TRBD1 (5 bases). Per germline, CDR1 KGHDR and CDR2 SFDVKD. The CDR3 totals 16 residues. V was pared by 9 bases and J by 1 base, with 18 bases between. The CDR3 DNA is TGTGCCACCGGCGGTTGTTCGGGGGGAAGCAATCAGCCCCAGCATTTT. It specifies CATGGCSGGSNQPQHF.

This clonotype was seen many times. V gene TRBV28 combines with J gene TRBJ2-2; the D gene could be TRBD1 or TRBD2 (6 bases each). CDR3 length equals 14 residues. Germline V CDR1 and CDR2: MDHEN, SYDVKM. The germline V and J ends were trimmed by 3 bases and 6 bases, with 11 bases remaining between them. The DNA of the CDR3 is TGTGCCAGCAGTTTTCTTAGGGGGGCCGGGGAGCTGTTTTTT. This translates into CASSFLRGAGELFF.

This clonotype has ten or more counts. CDR3 sequence reads: CASSTSGREETQYF. The CDR3 DNA follows: TGCGCCAGCAGTACTAGCGGGAGGGAAGAGACCCAGTACTTC. The chain uses TRBV10-2 and TRBJ2-5; TRBD2 aligns across 13 bases. The CDR3 length is 14 residues. Germline CDR1 WSHSY, CDR2 SAAADI. Trimming took 5 bases from V and 3 from J; bases not matched to a gene: 0.

This clonotype came up once. This rearrangement joins TRBV2 to TRBJ2-2; TRBD1 aligns across 7 bases. From germline, CDR1 is SNHLY and CDR2 FYNNEI. There are 15 residues in the CDR3. V shed 5 bases, J shed 9 bases, and the junction held 12 bases outside the gene matches. The CDR3 loop is CASSRTGAPAWELFF. CDR3 coding DNA: TGTGCCAGCAGTCGTACAGGGGCCCCTGCGTGGGAGCTGTTTTTT.

This clonotype qualifies as medium-sized (0.01 to 0.1%). The V call is TRBV7-9, the J call TRBJ1-2; D ambiguous. Germline CDR1 and CDR2: SEHNR and FQNEAQ (reference sequence). V was cut by 2 bases and J by 3 bases, with 10 bases left in between. The CDR3 consists of 14 residues. The CDR3 DNA follows: TGTGCCAGCAGCTTATCACGGACCTACTATGGCTACACCTTC. Its protein is CASSLSRTYYGYTF.

This clonotype was seen more than once but under ten times. The gene calls are TRBV6-5 and TRBJ2-5; D is perhaps TRBD1 (5 bases). Germline V gene lookup returns CDR1 MNHEY and CDR2 SVGAGI. This CDR3 is 15 amino acids long. V gave up 2 bases and J gave up 5 bases, with 15 bases separating them. CDR3 loop: CASSYNKNRPETQYF. The CDR3 nucleotides read TGTGCCAGCAGTTACAACAAAAACAGGCCCGAGACCCAGTACTTC.

By sample share, this clonotype is medium-sized. The V and J genes are TRBV3-1 and TRBJ2-1; D unclear. The V gene lost 7 bases and the J gene lost 7 bases, with 17 bases spanning the gap. Germline CDR1 LGHDT, CDR2 YNNKEL (reference sequence). The CDR3 loop spans 14 amino acids. The CDR3 is CASTLSVRGNEQFF. In nucleotides, the CDR3 is TGTGCCAGCACTCTATCCGTGCGAGGTAATGAGCAGTTCTTC.

CDR3 in DNA: TGCAGTGCGCCACAGGGTAGTGGCAAAAACATTCAGTACTTC. The encoded protein is CSAPQGSGKNIQYF. V usage is TRBV20-1 and J usage is TRBJ2-4; TRBD1 is a possible D gene (6 bases). The ends were cut back, 6 bases at V and 3 bases at J, with 15 bases in the middle. CDR1 is DFQATT, CDR2 SNEGSKA, per germline (reference sequence). This CDR3 comprises 14 residues.

The chain combines TRBV12-3 or TRBV12-4 with TRBJ2-4; 9 nucleotides line up with TRBD2. J lost 0 bases, V lost 6 bases, and 6 bases had no gene match. This CDR3 is built from 16 residues. CDR3 nucleotides: TGTGCCAGCAGACCTAGCGGGACGCTAGCCAAAAACATTCAGTACTTC. As protein: CASRPSGTLAKNIQYF.

CDR3 amino acids: CASRRQGSQPQHF. For the CDR3, the DNA is TGTGCCAGCAGAAGACAGGGGAGTCAGCCCCAGCATTTT. The chain employs TRBV11-2 and TRBJ1-5; 8 bases align to TRBD1. The CDR3 is 13 amino acids. Per the germline V gene, CDR1 is SGHAT and CDR2 is FQNNGV. V lost 6 bases and J lost 6; bases outside the gene matches: 4.

This clonotype appeared once. The rearrangement joins TRBV19 to TRBJ2-1; 10 bases line up with TRBD1. The CDR3 has 15 amino acids. The V and J ends lost 6 bases and 3 bases, in that order; junction bases with no gene match: 5. Germline V gene sequence: CDR1 LNHDA, CDR2 SQIVND (reference sequence). CDR3: CASSSGTGVYNEQFF. The CDR3 DNA follows: TGTGCCAGTAGCTCCGGGACAGGGGTCTACAATGAGCAGTTCTTC. The full variable domain, its missing parts supplied by reference TRBV19 and TRBJ2-1, is DGGITQSPKYLFRKEGQNVTLSCEQNLNHDAMYWYRQDPGQGLRLIYYSQIVNDFQKGDIAEGYSVSREKKESFPLTVTSAQKNPTAFYLCASSSGTGVYNEQFFGPGTRLTVL.

Sample share makes this clonotype medium-sized (0.01 to 0.1%). The V call is TRBV5-1, the J call TRBJ2-7; TRBD1 is a possible D gene (5 bases). The CDR3 length is 15 residues. Deletions cut 1 base from V and 6 bases from J, with 17 bases between. Germline assignment: CDR1 SGHRS and CDR2 YFSETQ. The CDR3 nucleotides are TGCGCCAGCAGCTTGAGAGGAACAGCTGGGGCCGAGCAGTACTTC. Translating gives CASSLRGTAGAEQYF.

In its sample, this clonotype was seen many times. The chain employs TRBV7-6 and TRBJ2-2; tentatively, D is TRBD2 (7 bases). The CDR3 spans 16 residues. The ends were cut back, 5 bases at V and 0 bases at J, with 13 bases in the middle. Per germline, CDR1 SGHVS and CDR2 FNYEAQ. The CDR3 loop is CASSPGGGANTGELFF. The CDR3 DNA reads TGTGCCAGCAGCCCTGGGGGGGGCGCGAACACCGGGGAGCTGTTTTTT.

By sample fraction, this clonotype is medium-sized. The chain employs TRBV6-1 and TRBJ2-2; possibly TRBD2 for D (6 bases). The V gene lost 7 bases and the J gene lost 0 bases, with 9 bases spanning the gap. The CDR3 runs 14 residues. CDR1 MNHNS and CDR2 SASEGT come from the germline V gene. The CDR3 sequence is CASTGGTNTGELFF. The CDR3 DNA reads as TGTGCCAGCACTGGCGGGACGAACACCGGGGAGCTGTTTTTT.

By share, this clonotype counts as medium-sized. The V gene is TRBV20-1, the J gene TRBJ1-1, with 7 bases fitting TRBD1. Germline CDR1 is DFQATT and CDR2 is SNEGSKA (reference sequence). V trimming: 5 bases; J trimming: 0 bases; junction bases outside the gene matches: 3. This CDR3 is 13 amino acids long. CDR3 region: CSAVGQLNTEAFF. The CDR3 coding sequence is TGCAGTGCTGTGGGACAGCTGAACACTGAAGCTTTCTTT.

This clonotype was seen many times. The chain joins TRBV6-1 to TRBJ1-5; TRBD1 matches at 7 bases. CDR1 is MNHNS and CDR2 is SASEGT in the germline V gene. The CDR3 is made up of 15 amino acids. The V and J ends lost 7 bases and 0 bases, in that order; junction bases with no gene match: 6. In DNA form, the CDR3 reads TGTGCCAGCACCCTTGACAGGGTTAGCAATCAGCCCCAGCATTTT. It is translated as CASTLDRVSNQPQHF.

In its sample, this clonotype was seen many times. V gene TRBV9 combines with J gene TRBJ2-3; D is unclear. The V and J ends lost 0 bases and 1 base respectively, with 9 bases between them. Germline V CDR1 and CDR2: SGDLS, YYNGEE. The CDR3 totals 15 residues. This chain's CDR3 is CASSVVGFGTDTQYF. CDR3 DNA: TGTGCCAGCAGCGTAGTCGGCTTCGGCACAGATACGCAGTATTTT.

This clonotype was observed at least ten times. The rearrangement uses TRBV10-3 and TRBJ2-5, with a possible D match to TRBD2 (6 bases). CDR3 length: 13 residues. The V gene lost 7 bases and the J gene lost 0 bases, with 9 bases spanning the gap. CDR1 is ENHRY and CDR2 is SYGVKD in the germline V gene. The CDR3, as DNA: TGTGCCATCAAGGGACTGAACCAAGAGACCCAGTACTTC. Residues: CAIKGLNQETQYF.

This clonotype was counted many times. This chain connects TRBV27 to TRBJ2-7, with TRBD2 matching 9 bases. The CDR3 totals 18 residues. The J segment lost 3 bases and the V segment lost 2 bases, leaving 14 bases of the junction unmatched. Germline-derived CDR1 and CDR2 are MNHEY and SMNVEV (reference sequence). The CDR3 is CASSLSLPRLAEFYEQYF. The CDR3 region has the DNA TGTGCCAGCAGTTTAAGCCTCCCCCGACTAGCGGAGTTCTACGAGCAGTACTTC.

By share of the sample, this clonotype is medium-sized. This chain links TRBV27 with TRBJ1-6; 8 bases are a match to TRBD1. Per the germline V gene, CDR1 is MNHEY and CDR2 is SMNVEV (reference sequence). Losses at the gene ends were 0 bases for V and 7 bases for J; bases not matched to a gene: 2. The length of the CDR3 is 15 residues. This CDR3 is CASSLSGQENSPLHF. CDR3 sequence (DNA): TGTGCCAGCAGTTTATCGGGACAGGAAAATTCACCCCTCCACTTT.

J is TRBJ2-3 and V is TRBV7-2; no definite D call. Germline V gene data show CDR1 as SGHTA and CDR2 as FQGNSA. V lost 0 bases and J lost 2, with 18 bases in between. CDR3 length: 18 residues. The CDR3 loop is CASSLARQRTPSTDTQYF. Written as DNA, the CDR3 is TGTGCCAGCAGCTTAGCGAGGCAGAGGACCCCCTCCACAGATACGCAGTATTTT.

This clonotype counts as medium-sized. The chain recombines TRBV18 with TRBJ2-1; D unclear. V lost 2 bases and J 1 base, leaving 12 bases between the germline ends. Germline-derived CDR1 and CDR2 are KGHSH and LQKENI. This CDR3 has 16 amino acids. CDR3 sequence reads: CASSPFDPGSYNEQFF. DNA of the CDR3: TGTGCCAGCTCACCATTCGACCCCGGGTCCTACAATGAGCAGTTCTTC. Based on the CDR3 plus reference TRBV18 and TRBJ2-1, the full variable domain is NAGVMQNPRHLVRRRGQEARLRCSPMKGHSHVYWYRQLPEEGLKFMVYLQKENIIDESGMPKERFSAEFPKEGPSILRIQQVVRGDSAAYFCASSPFDPGSYNEQFFGPGTRLTVL.

This clonotype rates as medium-sized. CDR3 coding DNA: TGTGCCAGCAGCTCGTCCACCACAGGGATATCAAAGGAGCAGTACTTC. Translated, it gives CASSSSTTGISKEQYF. The genes are TRBV7-9 and TRBJ2-7, with D perhaps TRBD1 (6 bases). The CDR3 contains 16 residues. Germline loops: CDR1 SEHNR, CDR2 FQNEAQ (reference sequence). V shed 4 bases and J shed 7 bases, with 23 bases lying between them.

The genes are TRBV11-1 and TRBJ2-7; 7 positions agree with TRBD2. Looked up from germline, CDR1 is SGHAT and CDR2 is FQDESV (reference sequence). Germline trimming cut 5 bases from V and 2 bases from J; bases unmatched to any gene: 9. This CDR3 contains 15 residues. In DNA form, the CDR3 reads TGTGCCAGCAGCGCCCAGACGGGGGGTACCTACGAGCAGTACTTC. Translated, it gives CASSAQTGGTYEQYF. Full variable domain (rest looked up from reference TRBV11-1 and TRBJ2-7): EAEVAQSPRYKITEKSQAVAFWCDPISGHATLYWYRQILGQGPELLVQFQDESVVDDSQLPKDRFSAERLKGVDSTLKIQPAELGDSAMYLCASSAQTGGTYEQYFGPGTRLTVT.

J is TRBJ2-7 and V is TRBV29-1, with TRBD2 identical over 7 bases. Germline V gene data show CDR1 as SQVTM and CDR2 as ANQGSEA. The CDR3 consists of 13 residues. V trimming: 8 bases; J trimming: 4 bases; junction bases outside the gene matches: 11. DNA of the CDR3: TGCAGCTTTGGGAGCGGGGAAGGTTACGAGCAGTACTTC. It specifies CSFGSGEGYEQYF.

The sample holds many counts of this clonotype. The V gene is TRBV29-1, the J gene TRBJ2-7, with TRBD1 identical over 9 bases. Germline V gives CDR1 SQVTM, CDR2 ANQGSEA. This CDR3 has 15 amino acids. The V segment lost 3 bases and the J segment 3 bases; nucleotides outside the gene matches: 9. The CDR3: CSVDLPGQGIYEQYF. CDR3 DNA sequence: TGCAGCGTTGACCTACCGGGACAGGGTATCTACGAGCAGTACTTC.